The rows below give T cell receptor beta chains drawn from one sample of a study of blood T cell repertoires in COVID-19. Using immunoSEQ multiplex PCR, the repertoire was profiled, and TCRdb retains in-frame clones only, with some absent. There are approximately 110,000 clones in the sample; around 84% occur only once, and approximately 13% lies in the top ten. The sample consisted of peripheral blood. The receptor set was obtained from a human donor in a cohort sampled during active COVID-19. Each CDR3 is given with its conserved first and last residue. A D gene is named only where the DNA matches it firmly. Clone size is stated in some rows and not others, as once, few, many or a class when expanded.

clone_size j_call v_call d_call cdr3_length cdr3_nt cdr3_aa
- TRBJ2-7 TRBV5-4 TRBD1 13 TGTGCCAGCAGCTTGACAGGGGGTCTCGAGCAGTACTTC CASSLTGGLEQYF
once TRBJ1-2 TRBV29-1 TRBD1 14 TGCAGCGTTGATAGGCAGGGGGTGGGCTATGGCTACACCTTC CSVDRQGVGYGYTF
few TRBJ1-1 TRBV10-1 - 13 TGCGCCAGCAGTCCCTCCGGCGGGACTGAAGCTTTCTTT CASSPSGGTEAFF
- TRBJ2-1 TRBV10-2 TRBD1 14 TGCGCCAGCAGTGCACAGGGGGCCTACAATGAGCAGTTCTTC CASSAQGAYNEQFF
- TRBJ1-1 TRBV28 TRBD1 14 TGTGCCAGCCGGGAGGGGACAGCCTTCACTGAAGCTTTCTTT CASREGTAFTEAFF
- TRBJ1-5 TRBV7-2 TRBD1 17 TGTGCCAGCAGCTTAGTAGGGGGGACAGGGGGCTTTCAGCCCCAGCATTTT CASSLVGGTGGFQPQHF
few TRBJ1-5 TRBV6-6 TRBD1 15 TGTGCCAGTAAGGGAGACAGGGCAGTAAATCAGCCCCAGCATTTT CASKGDRAVNQPQHF
once TRBJ2-3 TRBV6-6 TRBD2 15 TGTGCCATATCGTTGCTAGCGGGGGGCACAGATACGCAGTATTTT CAISLLAGGTDTQYF
- TRBJ2-1 TRBV6-1 TRBD1 20 TGTGCCAGCAGTGAATTTTTCCGGGACAGGGGTAAGGGCAAGGGCAATGAGCAGTTCTTC CASSEFFRDRGKGKGNEQFF
- TRBJ1-4 TRBV3-1/TRBV3-2 TRBD1 14 TGTGCCAGCAGCCCGGACAGGGGTCGGGAAAAACTGTTTTTT CASSPDRGREKLFF
- TRBJ1-1 TRBV6-2/TRBV6-3 - 14 TGTGCCAGCAGTCCCGGACCTGGAGGGACTGAAGCTTTCTTT CASSPGPGGTEAFF
- TRBJ2-4 TRBV28 - 15 TGTGCCAGCAGTTTTACAGGCGCGGCCAAAAACATTCAGTACTTC CASSFTGAAKNIQYF
- TRBJ2-1 TRBV6-2/TRBV6-3 - 13 TGTGCCAGCAGTCGGGGCGGGAACAATGAGCAGTTCTTC CASSRGGNNEQFF
- TRBJ2-2 TRBV27 TRBD2 17 TGTGCCAGCAGTTTATGGGAACTAGCGGGGGGTACCGGGGAGCTGTTTTTT CASSLWELAGGTGELFF
- TRBJ2-6 TRBV6-5 - 13 TGTGCCAGCAGTTCATCTGGGGCCAACGTCCTGACTTTC CASSSSGANVLTF
- TRBJ1-1 TRBV6-5 - 12 TGTGCCAGCAGTTATGGGGGGACTGAAGCTTTCTTT CASSYGGTEAFF
- TRBJ2-2 TRBV4-1 TRBD1 17 TGCGCCAGCAGCCAAGCTCGGACAGGGACGAACACCGGGGAGCTGTTTTTT CASSQARTGTNTGELFF
- TRBJ1-1 TRBV9 - 14 TGTGCCAGCAGCCCCCATCCATTGAACACTGAAGCTTTCTTT CASSPHPLNTEAFF
- TRBJ1-5 TRBV4-2 - 16 TGTGCCAGCAGCCAAGATTGGGGGGACTCACTGCGGCCCCAGCATTTT CASSQDWGDSLRPQHF
once TRBJ1-5 TRBV2 - 15 TGTGCCAGCGAGATTGGGCTGGGGGGAAGTGGGCCCCAGCATTTT CASEIGLGGSGPQHF
- TRBJ1-1 TRBV5-1 - 12 TGCGCCAGCAGCCCGACGTTGGGGGGAGCTTTCTTT CASSPTLGGAFF
once TRBJ2-2 TRBV7-9 TRBD1 19 TGTGCCAGCAGCTTAGAGGAGCGAAGGGACAGGGTTTCTGGCGGGGAGCTGTTTTTT CASSLEERRDRVSGGELFF
- TRBJ1-6 TRBV9 TRBD1 15 TGTGCCAGCAGCGTAGGGGACAGGGGGAATTCACCCCTCCACTTT CASSVGDRGNSPLHF
- TRBJ2-5 TRBV7-9 - 17 TGTGCCAGCAGCTCCTATGCCGGGTCTCTGGGCCAAGAGACCCAGTACTTC CASSSYAGSLGQETQYF
- TRBJ2-5 TRBV7-2 TRBD1 13 TGTGCCAGCACTCTAACAGGGGGAGAGACCCAGTACTTC CASTLTGGETQYF
- TRBJ2-5 TRBV5-1 - 14 TGCGCCAGCAGCTTGGACGGACAGCAAGAGACCCAGTACTTC CASSLDGQQETQYF
- TRBJ1-4 TRBV11-2 - 14 TGTGCCAGCAGCCCGGGTGCAACTAATGAAAAACTGTTTTTT CASSPGATNEKLFF
- TRBJ1-5 TRBV28 - 16 TGTGCCAGCAGTGATCAGGGGACTATCGGCAATCAGCCCCAGCATTTT CASSDQGTIGNQPQHF
- TRBJ1-2 TRBV6-2/TRBV6-3 - 15 TGTGCCAGCAGTTACCTTTCAGGGTCTGGCTATGGCTACACCTTC CASSYLSGSGYGYTF
- TRBJ2-5 TRBV11-2 - 14 TGTGCCAGCAGCTTCGGCGGGAAAGGAGAGACCCAGTACTTC CASSFGGKGETQYF
- TRBJ1-5 TRBV5-1 TRBD1 15 TGCGCCAGCAGCGCCACAGGGGTGAGCAATCAGCCCCAGCATTTT CASSATGVSNQPQHF
- TRBJ2-7 TRBV6-5 - 12 TGTGCCAGCAGTCGCGGGGAAGGCGAGCAGTACTTC CASSRGEGEQYF
- TRBJ1-1 TRBV6-2/TRBV6-3 - 14 TGTGCCAGCAGTGCGGACACTTTGATTCGTGAAGCTTTCTTT CASSADTLIREAFF
few TRBJ2-2 TRBV7-3 - 12 TGTGCCAGCAGCTCGGGAGTCGGGGAGCTGTTTTTT CASSSGVGELFF
few TRBJ1-3 TRBV6-5 - 15 TGTGCCAGCAGTACCTCTGACAGTTTTGGAAACACCATATATTTT CASSTSDSFGNTIYF
- TRBJ2-1 TRBV7-3 - 14 TGTGCCAGCAGCAAATCGGGGGGCGCGAATGAGCAGTTCTTC CASSKSGGANEQFF
- TRBJ2-7 TRBV5-1 TRBD2 15 TGCGCCAGCAGCCTTCAGGGAGGGGAACTGCTCGAGCAGTACTTC CASSLQGGELLEQYF
- TRBJ2-7 TRBV5-1 - 13 TGCGCCAGCAGGGAGGGAGCCTCCTACGAGCAGTACTTC CASREGASYEQYF
- TRBJ2-1 TRBV5-1 TRBD2 13 TGCGCCAGCAGCTTCGGGGGGGCCTACGAGCAGTTCTTC CASSFGGAYEQFF
- TRBJ2-7 TRBV7-3 TRBD2 18 TGTGCCAGCAGAACCGGGATTGGTAGCGGGGAATCATCCTACGAGCAGTACTTC CASRTGIGSGESSYEQYF